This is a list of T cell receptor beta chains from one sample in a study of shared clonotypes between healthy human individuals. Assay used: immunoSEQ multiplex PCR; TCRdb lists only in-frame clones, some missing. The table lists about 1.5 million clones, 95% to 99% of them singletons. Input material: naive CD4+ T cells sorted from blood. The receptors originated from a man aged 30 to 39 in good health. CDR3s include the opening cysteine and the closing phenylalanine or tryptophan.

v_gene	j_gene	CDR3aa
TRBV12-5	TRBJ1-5	CASGLRGWAGNF
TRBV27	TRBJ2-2	CASSASRLVGELFF
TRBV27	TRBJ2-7	CASSLIRQGRYEQYF
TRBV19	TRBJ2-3	CASSLAGITDTQYF
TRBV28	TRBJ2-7	CASSGGAWTYEQYF
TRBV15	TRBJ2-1	CATSRAGTGGYEQFF
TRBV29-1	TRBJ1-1	CSPSRTNTEAFF
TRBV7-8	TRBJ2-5	CASRSTPTWETQYF
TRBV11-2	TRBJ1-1	CASSPRGWRPEAFF
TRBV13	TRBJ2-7	CASSPGGGSVYEQYF
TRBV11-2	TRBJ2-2	CASSSNPGLGDTGELFF
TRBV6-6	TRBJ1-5	CASSYIWRASNQPQHF
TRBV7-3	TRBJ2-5	CASSLTSLGKKGTQYF
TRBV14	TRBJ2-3	CASSQAGGGADTQYF
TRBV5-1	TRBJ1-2	CASSPAPGNYGYTF
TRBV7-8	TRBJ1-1	CASTYWDRPNTEAFF
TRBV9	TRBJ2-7	CASSIGQGHHEQYF
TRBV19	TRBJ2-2	CASSRDTSYNTGELFF
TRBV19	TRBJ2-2	CASSIRTEGDTGELFF
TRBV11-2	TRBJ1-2	CASSLFGRAGKQGGYTF
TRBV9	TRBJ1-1	CASSLQKNTEAFF
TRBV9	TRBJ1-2	CASSPRSLGTNYGYTF
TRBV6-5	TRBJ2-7	CASGYPPISRNEQYF
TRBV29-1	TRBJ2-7	CSVAQGMGEQYF
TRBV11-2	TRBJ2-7	CASSHTYEQYF
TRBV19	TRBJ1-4	CASRNRATNEKLFF
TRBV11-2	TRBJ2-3	CASSLDSGRPDTQYF
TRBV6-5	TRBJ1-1	CASSRGMTEAFF
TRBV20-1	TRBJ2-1	CSASSNEQFF
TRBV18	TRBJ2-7	CASSQDRESHEQYF
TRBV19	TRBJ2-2	CASSRSLARKAGELFF
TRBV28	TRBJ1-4	CASSLYRGNNEKLFF
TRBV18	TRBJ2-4	CASSPLASGQNIQYF
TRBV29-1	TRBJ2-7	CSVDIGGVGGQEQYF
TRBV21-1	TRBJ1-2	CASRKTENYGYTF
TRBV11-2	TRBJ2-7	CASSLFGTNVEQYF
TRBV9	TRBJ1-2	CASSVEGRRSARYTF
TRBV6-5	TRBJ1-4	CASQMDATNEKLFF
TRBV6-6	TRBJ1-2	CASSYSDRGHYGYTF
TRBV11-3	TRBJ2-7	CASSSSGTAWGEQYF